The text below deals with one TCR beta chain. Its recognized antigen is unknown. Nothing much larger sits one base from this clone, and base qualities are not available. Library preparation was by the immunoSEQ multiplex PCR assay. The multiplex PCR relied on a mix of 60 forward primers for TCR Vbeta segments and 13 reverse primers for TCR Jbeta segments. A multiplex PCR assay on genomic DNA amplified the CDR3 region of rearranged TCR beta genes. The Illumina HiSeq System was used to sequence the amplified TCR beta libraries as 87-base-pair reads. Regarding the original processing steps: A later analysis counted some 74 million unique TCR beta chains across the 550 to 700 repertoires, and roughly 9.9 million of these chains were shared by at least two donors. To remove PCR and sequencing errors, raw reads were error-corrected and collapsed into unique sequences using a nearest-neighbor algorithm that merged closely related sequences. Alignment of CDR3 sequences to IMGT reference sequences was used to assign V, D and J gene segments. For a sequence to be retained, at least a six-nucleotide match to both a V gene segment and a J gene segment was required. A rearrangement was called productive if the CDR3 had no stop codons and remained in frame with V and J, and every other rearrangement was called non-productive. CDR3 was defined by IMGT convention, running from the second conserved V-encoded cysteine to the conserved J-encoded phenylalanine. Sequences without an unambiguous match to a single V gene segment were excluded from the earlier analysis of 450 to 650 of the donors. An earlier analysis of 550 to 650 of the donors classified V segments as functional when productive rearrangements were above 56.7% and as segregating when the standard deviation between donors was above 5%. A statistical classification framework was built to diagnose cytomegalovirus status from the catalog of TCR beta chain sequences. A later analysis assigned V and J genes by comparing TCR nucleotide sequences with IMGT/GENE-DB human TR gene sequences. The TCRdist pipeline was used in a later analysis to assign CDR3 sequences and most-parsimonious VDJ recombination scenarios. In a later analysis, each TCR beta chain was defined by its CDR3 amino acid sequence together with its V-gene family, and reads lacking a unique V-gene family were excluded. To address suspected cross-contamination and a sequencing artifact, a later analysis removed around 600 highly shared, low-generation-probability nucleotide sequences. For each public chain, a later analysis derived a clonal expansion index from normalized ranks of inferred template counts within each repertoire. In a later analysis, generation probabilities were computed with a VDJ recombination model fitted to out-of-frame rearrangements, and the resulting probabilities were checked against IGoR. In a later analysis, TCR-TCR, TCR-HLA and TCR-CMV co-occurrence was scored with hypergeometric tests, and a repertoire-size bias correction was applied to TCR pairs. False discovery rates were estimated in a later analysis by permuting HLA or CMV assignments 20 times. In a later analysis, co-occurring TCRs were grouped using DBSCAN, and TCRdist sequence similarity was added for clustering within HLA-allele-positive subsets. Repertoires with fewer than 30,000 or more than 120,000 public chains were left out of co-occurrence clustering, as were several repertoires with anomalous nucleotide sharing. As stored in TCRdb, this immuneACCESS dataset retains in-frame rearrangements with V and J assigned. A fraction of the clones does not appear; measured against another copy, unresolved V genes explain less than half of the discrepancy, and the remainder lacks a known reason. V, J and clone size reflect that table, while D and trimming were determined from the DNA. The sample table holds roughly 100,000 clones, of which approximately 73% were seen once. Over 9% of the sample is taken by the ten largest.

This record comes from a study of cytomegalovirus exposure and HLA in healthy donors (dated by TCRdb to 2015 to 2018). Regarding the research as a whole: An earlier analysis of approximately 640 of the donors reported about 250 Gb of sequence data and around 120 million unique TCR beta sequences from about 179 million T cells. An early release that covered 640 HLA-typed donors contained about 300 gigabases of sequencing data and around 85 million unique TCR sequences. Of the 398 genotyped donors, roughly 76% were placed in the genetic ancestry cluster associated with self-reported Caucasian donors. The study aimed to test whether cataloging public T cell receptors could reveal signatures of past pathogen exposure. The study used immunosequencing to profile the T cell repertoires of 600 to 850 subjects and linked those repertoires to cytomegalovirus serostatus. In addition to the first cohort of hundreds of subjects, a separate validation cohort of under 150 different subjects was used. The study combined high-throughput TCR immunosequencing, statistical association of individual TCRs with disease status, and machine learning to predict cytomegalovirus infection status. To study patterns of TCR occurrence, a later analysis re-analyzed previously published TCR beta repertoires from around 660 donors and added high-resolution HLA genotyping. The later analysis used no new phenotypic data to find candidate immune exposures, relying instead on TCR beta sequences and their occurrence across donors. An earlier analysis of fewer than 750 of the donors used high-throughput TCR beta sequencing to judge whether each TCR beta V gene segment behaved as functional or pseudogenic. Donor age, sex, ethnicity and CMV serostatus were collected together with the repertoire data. In a later genetic analysis, genome-wide SNP genotypes for about 55% of the roughly 670 donors were used, and that subset was treated as a discovery cohort. Every discovery cohort repertoire had been produced on one sequencing platform. Both class I and class II loci were covered by HLA typing, at four-digit resolution. Typing coverage differed by locus: A, B, C, DRB1 and DQB1 were typed in about 629-640 donors, DQA1 in about 550, DPA1 in some 610, and DPB1 in 472. Five DR-DQ haplotypes were treated as single units for association and clustering because of strong linkage in the cohort. On average, 235,054 unique TCR beta nucleotide sequences were sequenced per donor among about 400 genotyped donors of the cohort, with roughly a sixth of those sequences being non-productive.

The cohort comprised 710 or so healthy bone marrow donors. All cohort members were sampled while nominally healthy, although unrecorded immune exposures were likely present. The donor was CMV seropositive and belonged to the group of about 290 seropositive cohort members. Each donor provided a peripheral blood sample, and peripheral blood mononuclear cells were used for TCR beta sequencing. Genomic DNA extraction from the blood cell samples was performed with the Qiagen DNeasy Blood Extraction Kit. The paper as a whole reports these results and caveats: Cytomegalovirus status was reported to be diagnosed by the classifier with high specificity and sensitivity in both the original and validation cohorts. According to a later analysis, most CMV-associated TCR beta chains appeared to be HLA-restricted, and the HLA associations seemed to be driven largely by CMV exposure. When HLA alleles, especially DR and DQ, strongly co-occurred, attributing TCR associations to individual alleles was difficult. In a later analysis, some 17,000 TCR beta sequences were associated with specific HLA alleles at a false discovery rate of 0.05. In vitro tests confirmed that a few of the cytomegalovirus-associated TCR beta chains recognize cytomegalovirus antigens. In a later analysis, several top co-occurrence clusters were reported to appear linked to parvovirus B19, influenza, CMV and Epstein-Barr virus. Sequencing depth was assumed to be roughly uniform across donors in the presence/absence analyses, though that assumption may not hold. In an earlier analysis of roughly 560 of the donors, most TCR beta V segments were observed in productive rearrangements about 90% or about 30% of the time, broadly matching IMGT annotations. In a later analysis, the rate of TCR association differed among HLA loci, with DRB1 alleles having the most associated TCRs and HLA-C alleles having the fewest. In the study, approximately 160 TCR beta chains were listed as associated with cytomegalovirus. CMV serostatus was the only immune exposure information available for the cohort. Because HLA typing was missing for some donors at each locus, association tests included only the typed subset. The sequencing pipeline was judged likely to have produced a cluster of highly shared sequence variants as a technical artifact. In a later genetic analysis, a missense DCLRE1C variant was associated with V-gene and J-gene trimming of TCR beta chains, and the association was replicated in an independent cohort. Some IMGT-functional V segments, including TRBV6-2 and TRBV6-3, could not be told apart with the 87-base-pair reads, so those segments were excluded. A later genetic analysis reported fewer N-insertions in productive TCRs among donors in an Asian-associated ancestry cluster than the roughly 690-donor mean. The earlier analysis of approximately 590 of the donors excluded approximately 15 rarely observed V segments, including chromosome 9 orphons, because counts were too low. In a later analysis, HLA-associated TCR beta chains were found to be more clonally expanded and to have lower generation probabilities than equally common non-associated chains. A further reported finding was that TCR beta sequences accurately predicted the HLA-A and HLA-B alleles for most subjects in the first cohort. While some public TCRs were present in many individuals, most TCR sequences turned up only very rarely across donors. The authors suggested that the approach could potentially be generalized to other disease states and immunological phenotypes. Correlated functional status among segregating V segments might be attributable to linkage disequilibrium, but an unknown experimental factor could not be ruled out. In this cohort, only TCR beta chains were sequenced, and detectable features were limited by the absence of alpha or paired-chain data.

The CDR3 holds 16 amino acids from the cysteine to the phenylalanine. Left in the record is the CDR3 DNA by itself, 48 bases read in frame from the first base. The CDR1 and CDR2 encoded by the germline V gene are SGHVS and FNYEAQ. After removal of 2 bases from V and 4 bases from J, the junction retains 8 bases not matched to a gene. This sequence was found in a woman aged 18 to 35 in good health and CMV-seropositive. This chain is built from TRBV7-6 and TRBJ1-2, with 9 middle bases fitting TRBD1. The sequencing input was PBMCs. The sequenced DNA is TGTGCCAGCAGCTTAATACCGGGACAGGGCGTCTATGGCTACACCTTC. Its translation reads: CASSLIPGQGVYGYTF. The full variable domain, with segments outside the CDR3 supplied by the reference TRBV7-6 and TRBJ1-2 proteins, appears as GAGVSQSPRYKVTKRGQDVALRCDPISGHVSLYWYRQALGQGPEFLTYFNYEAQQDKSGLPNDRFSAERPEGSISTLTIQRTEQRDSAMYRCASSLIPGQGVYGYTFGSGTRLTVV.